In its sample, the clone carrying this T cell receptor (beta chain) was seen a few times. No antigen is known for it. This entry is derived from a study of T cells after yellow fever vaccination. Study-wide results and caveats: CD4 and CD8 compartments shared a small share of clonotypes, likely from convergent recombination. The study noted that FACS-sorted repertoires could contain abundant clonotypes contaminating from the bulk population. Most clones from primary vaccination were detected again post-booster (almost 98% CD4, 88% CD8).

V gave up 4 bases and J gave up 11 bases, with 12 bases separating them. Germline V gene data show CDR1 as SGHTS and CDR2 as YDEGEE. The CDR3 has 12 amino acids. Universal primer sites and UMIs were introduced during 5'RACE template-switching synthesis of TCR cDNA. TCRdb recomputed calls from the 5' RACE reads with MiXCR, one row per CDR3 protein. Of 300,000 to 350,000 distinct CDR3 sequences in the sample, roughly 8.4% were seen once. This sequence joins TRBV5-8 and TRBJ1-4; TRBD1 might be the D (5 bases). The starting material was PBMCs, obtained approximately 47 days after the first yellow fever vaccination. The source of this sequence is a man aged 18 to 29 who received the YFV17D yellow fever vaccine. This CDR3 reads CASSPLGEKLFF. CDR3 DNA: TGTGCCAGCAGCCCCCTGGGGGAGAAACTGTTTTTT.